Listed below are T cell receptor beta chains from one sample, sequenced in a study of shared clonotypes between healthy human individuals. Some clones are missing from TCRdb's copy, which holds only in-frame ones; the method was immunoSEQ multiplex PCR. In the table there are over a million clones, 98% of which are singletons. The sequencing sample was made of naive CD4+ T cells sorted from blood. The receptor source for this set is a man aged 25 to 40 in good health. Both conserved end residues are part of each CDR3. The D gene is left open where the match is weak. Expanded clones get a size class; other rows say once, few or many, or leave the size out.

j_call clone_size v_call d_call cdr3_nt cdr3_aa
TRBJ2-1 . TRBV5-1 . TGCGCCAGCAGCCCACTGGACCGCTACAATGAGCAGTTCTTC CASSPLDRYNEQFF
TRBJ2-2 once TRBV10-3 TRBD2 TGTGCCATCAGTGAGCCCTCTGGTAGCGGGAGGGTCGGGGAGCTGTTTTTT CAISEPSGSGRVGELFF
TRBJ2-5 . TRBV27 TRBD2 TGTGCCAGCAGTACTCTCGGGACTAGCGGGGCGGAGACCCAGTACTTC CASSTLGTSGAETQYF
TRBJ2-3 . TRBV7-8 TRBD2 TGTGCCAGCAGCATTAGCGGGATCGCAGATACGCAGTATTTT CASSISGIADTQYF
TRBJ2-7 . TRBV28 . TGTGCCAGCAGTTCGGTCCTAGGCGACCTCAACTACGAGCAGTACTTC CASSSVLGDLNYEQYF
TRBJ1-1 once TRBV11-2 TRBD1 TGTGCCAGCAGCTTTGGGACAGGGGGGTCGACTGAAGCTTTCTTT CASSFGTGGSTEAFF
TRBJ2-5 . TRBV7-9 . TGTGCCAGCAGCCCCGGCTCTCCTATGGAGGAGACCCAGTACTTC CASSPGSPMEETQYF
TRBJ1-1 . TRBV10-3 . TGTGCCATCAGTGAGTCTTCAGGAAACACTGGAGCTTTCTTT CAISESSGNTGAFF
TRBJ2-3 . TRBV28 . TGTGCCAGCAGCCCTCCATGGGACACAGATACGCAGTATTTT CASSPPWDTDTQYF
TRBJ2-3 . TRBV7-6 TRBD1 TGTGCCAGCAGCCAACAGGGGGCTCTCCCAGATACGCAGTATTTT CASSQQGALPDTQYF